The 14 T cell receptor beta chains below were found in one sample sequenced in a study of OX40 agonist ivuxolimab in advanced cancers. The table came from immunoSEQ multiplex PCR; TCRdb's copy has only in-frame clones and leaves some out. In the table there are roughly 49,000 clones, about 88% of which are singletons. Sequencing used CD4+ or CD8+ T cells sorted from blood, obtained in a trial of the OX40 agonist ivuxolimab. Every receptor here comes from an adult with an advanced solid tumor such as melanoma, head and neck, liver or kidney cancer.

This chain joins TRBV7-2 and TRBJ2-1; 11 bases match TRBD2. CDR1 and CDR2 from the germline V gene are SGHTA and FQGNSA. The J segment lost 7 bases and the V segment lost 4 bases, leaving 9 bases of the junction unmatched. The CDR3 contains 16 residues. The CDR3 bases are TGTGCCAGCAGCTCGACGGGACTAGCGGAATTAAATGAGCAGTTCTTC. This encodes CASSSTGLAELNEQFF.

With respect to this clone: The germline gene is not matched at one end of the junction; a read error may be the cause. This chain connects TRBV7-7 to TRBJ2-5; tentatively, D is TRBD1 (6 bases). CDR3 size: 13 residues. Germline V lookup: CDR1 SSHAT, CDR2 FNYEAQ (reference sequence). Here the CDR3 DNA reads TGTGCTAGCAGTAAACAGGGTCCCGAGACCCAGTACTTC. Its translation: CASSKQGPETQYF.

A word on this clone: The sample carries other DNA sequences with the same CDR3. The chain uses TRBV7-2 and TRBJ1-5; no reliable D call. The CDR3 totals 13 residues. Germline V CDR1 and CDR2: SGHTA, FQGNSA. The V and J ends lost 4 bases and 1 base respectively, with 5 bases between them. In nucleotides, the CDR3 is TGTGCCAGCAGCTCCTACAGCAATCAGCCCCAGCATTTT. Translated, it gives CASSSYSNQPQHF.

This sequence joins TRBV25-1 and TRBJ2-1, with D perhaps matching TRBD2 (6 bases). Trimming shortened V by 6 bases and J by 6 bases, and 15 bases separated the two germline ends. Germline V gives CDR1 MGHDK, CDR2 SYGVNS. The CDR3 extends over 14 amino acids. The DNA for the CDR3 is TGTGCCAGCAGCCCACATGGGGGAGGCAATGAGCAGTTCTTC. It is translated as CASSPHGGGNEQFF. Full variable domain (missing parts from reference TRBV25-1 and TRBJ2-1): EADIYQTPRYLVIGTGKKITLECSQTMGHDKMYWYQQDPGMELHLIHYSYGVNSTEKGDLSSESTVSRIRTEHFPLTLESARPSHTSQYLCASSPHGGGNEQFFGPGTRLTVL.

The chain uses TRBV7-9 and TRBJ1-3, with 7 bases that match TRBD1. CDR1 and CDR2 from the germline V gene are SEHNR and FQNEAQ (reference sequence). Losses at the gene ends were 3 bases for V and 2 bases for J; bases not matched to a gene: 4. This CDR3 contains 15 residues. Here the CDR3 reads CASSFNRGPGNTIYF. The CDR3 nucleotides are TGTGCCAGCAGCTTCAACAGGGGCCCTGGAAACACCATATATTTT.

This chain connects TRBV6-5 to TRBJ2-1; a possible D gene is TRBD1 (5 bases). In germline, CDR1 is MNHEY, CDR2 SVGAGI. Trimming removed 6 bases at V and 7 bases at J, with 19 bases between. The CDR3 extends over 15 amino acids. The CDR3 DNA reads TGTGCCAGCAGACCCGGACCGCAAAGGGGTAATGAGCAGTTCTTC. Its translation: CASRPGPQRGNEQFF.

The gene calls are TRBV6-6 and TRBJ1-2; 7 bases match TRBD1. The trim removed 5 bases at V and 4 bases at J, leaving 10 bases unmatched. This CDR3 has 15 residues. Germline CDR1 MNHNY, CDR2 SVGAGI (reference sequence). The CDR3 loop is CASSPPDRLGYGYTF. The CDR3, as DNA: TGTGCCAGCAGTCCTCCGGACAGGTTGGGCTATGGCTACACCTTC.

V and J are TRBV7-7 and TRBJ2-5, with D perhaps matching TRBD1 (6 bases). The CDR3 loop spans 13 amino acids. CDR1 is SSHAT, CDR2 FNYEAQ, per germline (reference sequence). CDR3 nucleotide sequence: TGTGCTACTTCCGAACTACAGGGAACGGCCCAGTACTTC. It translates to CATSELQGTAQYF.

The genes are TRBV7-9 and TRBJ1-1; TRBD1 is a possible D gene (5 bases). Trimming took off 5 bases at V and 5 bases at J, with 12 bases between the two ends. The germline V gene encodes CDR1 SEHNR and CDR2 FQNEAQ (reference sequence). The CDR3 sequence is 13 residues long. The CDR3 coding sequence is TGTGCCAGCAGCCCCCGTCGGGGGACTGAAGCTTTCTTT. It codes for CASSPRRGTEAFF.

The CDR3 loop is CASSSPYGSEQYF. The CDR3 DNA reads as TGTGCCAGCAGCTCTCCCTACGGGTCCGAGCAGTACTTC. The genes are TRBV7-2 and TRBJ2-7, with no clear D. The CDR3 is 13 amino acids. V dropped 4 bases and J dropped 6 bases, with 13 bases sitting between them. Germline V lookup: CDR1 SGHTA, CDR2 FQGNSA.

The CDR3 loop is CASTGEQGRTGELFF. For the CDR3, the DNA is TGTGCCAGCACAGGCGAACAGGGGCGAACCGGGGAGCTGTTTTTT. The chain joins TRBV28 to TRBJ2-2; 7 nucleotides agree with TRBD1. Germline CDR1 and CDR2: MDHEN and SYDVKM. After removal of 7 bases from V and 5 bases from J, the junction contained 10 bases not matched to a gene. CDR3 length: 15 residues.

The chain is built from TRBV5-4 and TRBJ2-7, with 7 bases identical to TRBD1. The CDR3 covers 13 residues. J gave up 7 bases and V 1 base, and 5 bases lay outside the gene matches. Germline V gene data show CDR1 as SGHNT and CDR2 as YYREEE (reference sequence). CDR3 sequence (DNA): TGTGCCAGCAGCTTGATACAGGGGAGTGAGCAGTACTTC. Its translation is CASSLIQGSEQYF.

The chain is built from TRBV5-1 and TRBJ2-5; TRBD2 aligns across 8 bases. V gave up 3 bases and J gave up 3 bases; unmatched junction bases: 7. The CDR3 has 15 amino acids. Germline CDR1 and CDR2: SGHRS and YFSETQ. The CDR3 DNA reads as TGCGCCAGCAGCTCCCAAGCGGGAGTGGAAGAGACCCAGTACTTC. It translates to CASSSQAGVEETQYF.

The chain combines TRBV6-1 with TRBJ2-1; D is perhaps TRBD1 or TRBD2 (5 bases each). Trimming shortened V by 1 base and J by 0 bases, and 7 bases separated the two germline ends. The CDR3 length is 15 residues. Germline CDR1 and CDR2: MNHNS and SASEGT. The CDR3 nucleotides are TGTGCCAGCAGTGAAGGGGGGAGCTCCTACAATGAGCAGTTCTTC. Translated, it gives CASSEGGSSYNEQFF.